The 16 T cell receptor beta chains given below trace back to one sample, sequenced in a study of T cell repertoires in cytomegalovirus infection. TCRdb processed the reads anew with MiXCR; each CDR3 protein has one entry. This table holds some 500,000 distinct CDR3 sequences, about 40% found once. Their antigen targets remain unknown. The sequencing here drew on cultured PBMCs, taken from culture after CMV antigen stimulation. These receptors were collected from a human donor in good health (CMV status not recorded). Some clones in this sample may be carry-over from other donors' samples.

V usage is TRBV12-5 and J usage is TRBJ2-5; TRBD2 might be the D (6 bases). V was trimmed by 0 bases and J by 5 bases, leaving 7 bases between them. The CDR3 extends over 13 amino acids. Germline V gene data show CDR1 as LGHNT and CDR2 as FRNRAP. The DNA for the CDR3 is TGTGCTAGTGGTTTGGTCGGAGGGGAGACCCAGTACTTC. This codes for CASGLVGGETQYF.

This sequence joins TRBV10-2 and TRBJ2-2, with 9 bases identical to TRBD1. Germline loops: CDR1 WSHSY, CDR2 SAAADI. After removal of 10 bases from V and 4 bases from J, the junction contained 7 bases not matched to a gene. This CDR3 is built from 14 residues. CDR3 DNA: TGCGCCACCCAAGACAGGGGGAGCACCGGGGAGCTGTTTTTT. This translates into CATQDRGSTGELFF.

A single count supports this clonotype. The chain joins TRBV14 to TRBJ2-7, with a possible D match to TRBD2 (6 bases). This CDR3 contains 16 residues. V lost 4 bases and J lost 3, with 19 bases in between. Germline V lookup: CDR1 SGHDN, CDR2 FVKESK. CDR3 loop: CASSRSGRRGIYEQYF. The DNA for the CDR3 is TGTGCCAGCAGCCGTTCGGGAAGGCGGGGTATCTACGAGCAGTACTTC. Complete variable domain (other parts from reference TRBV14 and TRBJ2-7): EAGVTQFPSHSVIEKGQTVTLRCDPISGHDNLYWYRRVMGKEIKFLLHFVKESKQDESGMPNNRFLAERTGGTYSTLKVQPAELEDSGVYFCASSRSGRRGIYEQYFGPGTRLTVT.

This clonotype turned up a few times. The chain carries TRBV7-2 and TRBJ1-1, with TRBD1 as a possible D gene (5 bases). V was pared by 1 base and J by 4 bases, with 22 bases between. Germline V gene data show CDR1 as SGHTA and CDR2 as FQGNSA. The CDR3 has 18 amino acids. In DNA, the CDR3 is TGTGCCAGCAGCTTAGGGGGGTGGGCCTTCTACGGGGGCACTGAAGCTTTCTTT. Translating it yields CASSLGGWAFYGGTEAFF.

CDR3 coding DNA: TGTGCCAGCAGTGAATGGCGGGGAGACGGCTACACCTTC. Its translation: CASSEWRGDGYTF. The gene calls are TRBV6-1 and TRBJ1-2; D is uncertain. Per the germline V gene, CDR1 is MNHNS and CDR2 is SASEGT. V was clipped by 2 bases and J by 8 bases, with 12 bases between them. This CDR3 spans 13 amino acids.

This clonotype was counted a few times. The chain couples TRBV10-2 to TRBJ2-5; 7 nucleotides line up with TRBD2. V shed 6 bases and J 5 bases; nucleotides not matched to a gene: 6. From germline, CDR1 is WSHSY and CDR2 SAAADI. This CDR3 region has 13 residues. The CDR3 bases are TGCGCCAGCAGCACTAGACTAGCCGAGACCCAGTACTTC. Encoded protein: CASSTRLAETQYF.

This clonotype has more than one count but fewer than ten. The chain combines TRBV12-3 or TRBV12-4 with TRBJ1-4; D not certain. V lost 2 bases and J lost 3, with 7 bases in between. The CDR3 loop spans 14 amino acids. Here the CDR3 reads CASSLTASNEKLFF. The CDR3 DNA is TGTGCCAGCAGTTTAACAGCGTCTAATGAAAAACTGTTTTTT.

This chain connects TRBV24-1 to TRBJ2-1; no reliable D call. Germline assignment: CDR1 KGHDR and CDR2 SFDVKD. The CDR3 has 14 amino acids. V lost 1 base and J lost 5, with 8 bases in between. The CDR3 here is CATSDFSGHNEQFF. CDR3 DNA: TGTGCCACCAGTGATTTTTCCGGACACAATGAGCAGTTCTTC.

The chain recombines TRBV5-4 with TRBJ2-7; possibly TRBD2 for D (6 bases). V was clipped by 4 bases and J by 3 bases, with 14 bases between them. Germline assignment: CDR1 SGHNT and CDR2 YYREEE (reference sequence). This CDR3 spans 14 amino acids. CDR3 sequence: CASSPRGGDYEQYF. The CDR3 DNA sequence: TGTGCCAGCAGCCCCCGGGGAGGCGACTACGAGCAGTACTTC.

The chain carries TRBV10-3 and TRBJ2-7, with D perhaps matching TRBD1 (6 bases). The V gene lost 3 bases and the J gene lost 4 bases, with 13 bases spanning the gap. Germline V gene sequence: CDR1 ENHRY, CDR2 SYGVKD. The CDR3 runs 14 residues. The CDR3 nucleotides are TGTGCCATCAGTGATGGTACAGGGCCGTACGAGCAGTACTTC. Translating it yields CAISDGTGPYEQYF.

The chain uses TRBV6-1 and TRBJ2-7; D not certain. The length of the CDR3 is 15 residues. Trimming shortened V by 1 base and J by 4 bases, and 14 bases separated the two germline ends. Germline CDR1 is MNHNS and CDR2 is SASEGT. The CDR3 protein is CASSEGDVTLYEQYF. Here the CDR3 DNA reads TGTGCCAGCAGTGAAGGAGACGTTACATTGTACGAGCAGTACTTC.

This sequence joins TRBV12-3 or TRBV12-4 and TRBJ1-6; D remains ambiguous. There are 15 residues in the CDR3. The V end lost 5 bases, the J end lost 0 bases, and 8 bases lay between the germline ends. The CDR3 coding sequence is TGTGCCAGCAGTCACGGCACCTCCTATAATTCACCCCTCCACTTT. Amino acids: CASSHGTSYNSPLHF.

The gene calls are TRBV28 and TRBJ2-1; D call uncertain. V shed 4 bases and J shed 2 bases, with 18 bases lying between them. Germline values: CDR1 MDHEN, CDR2 SYDVKM. The CDR3 loop spans 17 amino acids. The DNA for the CDR3 is TGTGCCAGCAGTTCGCCGATCCTGACCCAAACCTACAATGAGCAGTTCTTC. Its translation is CASSSPILTQTYNEQFF.

This clonotype was detected only a few times. This chain links TRBV7-2 with TRBJ2-3; 10 bases agree with TRBD2. CDR3 size: 17 residues. The germline V gene encodes CDR1 SGHTA and CDR2 FQGNSA. V gave up 3 bases and J gave up 7 bases; unmatched junction bases: 13. The CDR3 nucleotides read TGTGCCAGCAGCTTTGGAGACTGGCCTAGCGGGAGTAATACGCAGTATTTT. This translates into CASSFGDWPSGSNTQYF.

This clonotype turned up a few times. The genes are TRBV5-1 and TRBJ1-1; possibly TRBD1 for D (5 bases). V lost 7 bases, J lost 2 bases, and 15 bases lay in between. This CDR3 comprises 14 residues. Germline-derived CDR1 and CDR2 are SGHRS and YFSETQ. The CDR3 DNA is TGCGCCAGCCAAACAGGACCCGTCAACACTGAAGCTTTCTTT. Its translation: CASQTGPVNTEAFF.

This chain joins TRBV7-9 and TRBJ2-5; TRBD2 aligns across 8 bases. CDR1 SEHNR and CDR2 FQNEAQ come from the germline V gene (reference sequence). This CDR3 has 15 amino acids. The V gene end was trimmed by 5 bases and the J gene end by 1 base; junction bases not matched to a gene: 6. CDR3 nucleotide sequence: TGTGCCAGCAGCGCCACCAGCGGGAGCCAAGAGACCCAGTACTTC. Its translation is CASSATSGSQETQYF.